The 27 T cell receptor beta chains given below trace back to one sample, sequenced in a study of early T cells in non-severe SARS-CoV-2 infection. TCRdb reanalysed the 5' RACE reads using MiXCR and keeps one entry per CDR3 protein. This table has 56,000 or so distinct CDR3 sequences, approximately 15% appearing once. Sequenced here: whole blood, sampled at baseline. Receptor source: an adult who was a healthcare worker with PCR-confirmed SARS-CoV-2 infection or an uninfected control (not recorded which).

The table lists this clonotype with many counts. The J gene is TRBJ1-1, the V gene TRBV2; D remains ambiguous. CDR1 and CDR2 (germline): SNHLY, FYNNEI. The CDR3 is 12 amino acids. The ends were cut back, 2 bases at V and 5 bases at J, with 6 bases in the middle. The CDR3 protein is CASSESRTEAFF. CDR3 coding DNA: TGTGCCAGCAGTGAAAGTCGTACTGAAGCTTTCTTT. Full variable domain (rest looked up from reference TRBV2 and TRBJ1-1): EPEVTQTPSHQVTQMGQEVILRCVPISNHLYFYWYRQILGQKVEFLVSFYNNEISEKSEIFDDQFSVERPDGSNFTLKIRSTKLEDSAMYFCASSESRTEAFFGQGTRLTVV.

This clonotype was seen more than once but under ten times. V is TRBV7-9 and J is TRBJ2-5; D gene ambiguous. Germline CDR1 reads SEHNR; CDR2 reads FQNEAQ (reference sequence). V was trimmed by 5 bases and J by 4 bases, leaving 8 bases between them. The CDR3 covers 12 residues. Here the CDR3 reads CASSPQTETQYF. The CDR3 coding sequence is TGTGCCAGCAGCCCCCAAACAGAGACCCAGTACTTC.

This clonotype has just a few counts. This chain connects TRBV20-1 to TRBJ1-5; D remains unclear. Germline V CDR1 and CDR2: DFQATT, SNEGSKA (reference sequence). Trimming left V 6 bases short and J 2 bases short, with 8 bases between. The CDR3 is made up of 12 amino acids. CDR3 DNA sequence: TGCAGTGCCAATCTGGGCAATCAGCCCCAGCATTTT. This translates into CSANLGNQPQHF.

The CDR3 nucleotides read TGTGCCAGCAGTGAAGCGGTTTGGCGGGGGGGAGGAAATGAGCAGTTCTTC. It codes for CASSEAVWRGGGNEQFF. The rearrangement uses TRBV2 and TRBJ2-1, with 9 bases lining up with TRBD2. J gave up 7 bases and V 0 bases, and 10 bases lay outside the gene matches. The CDR3 is made up of 17 amino acids. Germline CDR1 reads SNHLY; CDR2 reads FYNNEI.

The V and J genes are TRBV30 and TRBJ1-1; unclear D gene. Germline CDR1 reads GTSNPN; CDR2 reads SVGIG (reference sequence). Trimming pared 3 bases from V and 6 bases from J, leaving 8 bases between. The CDR3 is made up of 11 amino acids. In nucleotides, the CDR3 is TGTGCCTGGAGCGGATGGGCTGAAGCTTTCTTT. It translates to CAWSGWAEAFF.

This chain links TRBV29-1 with TRBJ2-7; D may be TRBD2 (5 bases). The V end was cut by 5 bases, the J end by 0 bases, with 17 bases between. The CDR3 length is 15 residues. Germline lookup yields CDR1 SQVTM and CDR2 ANQGSEA. The CDR3 nucleotides read TGCAGCGTTCGCCGGGATCCCGCCAGCTCCTACGAGCAGTACTTC. Translation: CSVRRDPASSYEQYF.

This clonotype was detected many times. The chain couples TRBV5-1 to TRBJ2-2; no clear D. This CDR3 region has 13 residues. The V end was cut by 3 bases, the J end by 1 base, with 4 bases between. Germline V lookup: CDR1 SGHRS, CDR2 YFSETQ. CDR3 sequence reads: CASSSQNTGELFF. The CDR3 nucleotides are TGCGCCAGCAGCTCCCAGAACACCGGGGAGCTGTTTTTT.

This clonotype was counted at least ten times. V gene TRBV7-2 combines with J gene TRBJ2-7; TRBD1 is a possible D gene (6 bases). The CDR3 has 13 residues. The V end lost 3 bases, the J end lost 3 bases, and 9 bases lay between the germline ends. CDR1 SGHTA and CDR2 FQGNSA come from the germline V gene. The chain's CDR3 is CASSLNRDYEQYF. In nucleotides, the CDR3 is TGTGCCAGCAGCTTGAACAGGGACTACGAGCAGTACTTC.

The sample holds many counts of this clonotype. The V gene is TRBV3-1, the J gene TRBJ2-3; 8 positions agree with TRBD2. The CDR3 is made up of 16 amino acids. CDR1 is LGHDT, CDR2 YNNKEL, per germline (reference sequence). The V segment lost 2 bases and the J segment 3 bases; nucleotides outside the gene matches: 7. In nucleotides, the CDR3 is TGTGCCAGCAGCCAACCTCCGGGACTAGATACAGATACGCAGTATTTT. Amino acids: CASSQPPGLDTDTQYF.

In this sample, this clonotype turned up a few times. This sequence joins TRBV30 and TRBJ2-3; the match to TRBD2 covers 7 bases. Trimming took 0 bases from V and 5 from J; bases not matched to a gene: 5. This CDR3 region has 14 residues. In germline, CDR1 is GTSNPN, CDR2 SVGIG (reference sequence). CDR3 in amino acids: CAWSVSGGGDTQYF. CDR3 sequence (DNA): TGTGCCTGGAGTGTATCTGGGGGGGGAGATACGCAGTATTTT.

This clonotype was counted ten times or more. The rearrangement uses TRBV5-1 and TRBJ2-2; 9 bases agree with TRBD1. The V segment lost 3 bases and the J segment 7 bases; nucleotides outside the gene matches: 4. The V gene's germline CDR1 is SGHRS and CDR2 YFSETQ. The length of the CDR3 is 14 residues. CDR3 residues: CASSSDRGGGELFF. DNA of the CDR3: TGCGCCAGCAGCTCGGACAGGGGAGGCGGGGAGCTGTTTTTT.

This clonotype was seen a handful of times. The J gene is TRBJ2-1, the V gene TRBV29-1; D possibly corresponds to TRBD2 (6 bases). Germline loops: CDR1 SQVTM, CDR2 ANQGSEA. The CDR3 has 12 residues. CDR3 in DNA: TGCACCGCTGGGGGGAGTGGGAATGAGCAGTTCTTC. Translation: CTAGGSGNEQFF.

This clonotype was detected many times. The rearrangement joins TRBV10-3 to TRBJ2-1; 9 bases match TRBD2. Germline trimming cut 6 bases from V and 6 bases from J; bases unmatched to any gene: 3. The germline V gene has CDR1 ENHRY and CDR2 SYGVKD. The CDR3 totals 13 residues. CDR3 loop: CAIRGTSLNEQFF. In DNA, the CDR3 is TGTGCCATCAGGGGGACTAGCCTCAATGAGCAGTTCTTC.

This clonotype was observed a few times. The chain employs TRBV9 and TRBJ1-4; D unclear. The CDR3 contains 15 residues. The germline V gene has CDR1 SGDLS and CDR2 YYNGEE. The germline V and J ends were trimmed by 0 bases and 5 bases, with 11 bases remaining between them. The CDR3 nucleotides are TGTGCCAGCAGCGTAGATCCGGTTAGGAATGAAAAACTGTTTTTT. Protein: CASSVDPVRNEKLFF.

V is TRBV6-1 and J is TRBJ2-2; unclear D gene. The CDR3 has 15 amino acids. Germline V CDR1 and CDR2: MNHNS, SASEGT. V gave up 7 bases and J gave up 4 bases, with 16 bases separating them. Written as DNA, the CDR3 is TGTGCCAGCAATAGTGGTGCAACTATCACCGGGGAGCTGTTTTTT. Amino acid sequence: CASNSGATITGELFF.

This clonotype was counted a few times. The chain is built from TRBV19 and TRBJ1-6; D remains ambiguous. Trimming cost V 1 base and J 7 bases, with 11 bases left between them. The CDR3 is 15 residues long. Germline CDR1 and CDR2: LNHDA and SQIVND (reference sequence). As DNA, the CDR3 is TGTGCCAGTAGTATAGCGCGGCTGGCAAATTCACCCCTCCACTTT. It codes for CASSIARLANSPLHF.

This sequence joins TRBV28 and TRBJ2-3; D remains unclear. The length of the CDR3 is 14 residues. Per the germline V gene, CDR1 is MDHEN and CDR2 is SYDVKM. The V end was cut by 4 bases, the J end by 2 bases, with 10 bases between. The chain's CDR3 is CASSSRLTTDTQYF. The CDR3, as DNA: TGTGCCAGCAGTTCTAGGCTAACCACAGATACGCAGTATTTT.

The chain's CDR3 is CASLAGGRIGTQYF. CDR3 sequence (DNA): TGTGCCAGCCTGGCGGGAGGAAGAATCGGTACGCAGTATTTT. The chain recombines TRBV11-2 with TRBJ2-3, with 8 bases identical to TRBD2. The CDR3 is 14 residues long. Germline V gene data show CDR1 as SGHAT and CDR2 as FQNNGV. The trim removed 8 bases at V and 8 bases at J, leaving 12 bases unmatched.

This clonotype was detected only a few times. The chain is built from TRBV6-1 and TRBJ2-1, with D perhaps assigned TRBD1 or TRBD2 (6 bases each). The CDR3 has 14 amino acids. Germline assignment: CDR1 MNHNS and CDR2 SASEGT. The ends were cut back, 7 bases at V and 7 bases at J, with 17 bases in the middle. CDR3 in DNA: TGTGCCAGCATCCTCGATCGGGGGCGGAATGAGCAGTTCTTC. Its translation is CASILDRGRNEQFF.

The genes are TRBV6-1 and TRBJ2-7; D is ambiguous. The CDR3 has 11 amino acids. V was pared by 6 bases and J by 0 bases, with 3 bases between. Germline assignment: CDR1 MNHNS and CDR2 SASEGT. CDR3 nucleotides: TGTGCCAGCAGGGCCTCCTACGAGCAGTACTTC. Its protein is CASRASYEQYF.

J is TRBJ2-2 and V is TRBV7-8; D not certain. V lost 2 bases, J lost 6 bases, and 4 bases lay in between. The V gene's germline CDR1 is SGHVS and CDR2 FQNEAQ. The length of the CDR3 is 12 residues. The CDR3 sequence is CASSLSPGELFF. The CDR3 DNA reads TGTGCCAGCAGCTTATCGCCCGGGGAGCTGTTTTTT. Full variable domain (outside the CDR3, taken from reference TRBV7-8 and TRBJ2-2): GAGVSQSPRYKVAKRGQDVALRCDPISGHVSLFWYQQALGQGPEFLTYFQNEAQLDKSGLPSDRFFAERPEGSVSTLKIQRTQQEDSAVYLCASSLSPGELFFGEGSRLTVL.

This clonotype showed up many times. CDR3 sequence reads: CASVRDPLYNEQFF. CDR3 in DNA: TGTGCCAGCGTCCGGGACCCCTTATACAATGAGCAGTTCTTC. The rearrangement links TRBV7-6 to TRBJ2-1; D tentatively reads TRBD1 or TRBD2 (5 bases each). Germline CDR1 and CDR2: SGHVS and FNYEAQ. This CDR3 contains 14 residues. Trimming pared 8 bases from V and 4 bases from J, leaving 15 bases between.

The table lists this clonotype with many counts. V gene TRBV2 combines with J gene TRBJ1-2; D ambiguous. Trimming pared 8 bases from V and 4 bases from J, leaving 20 bases between. CDR3 length: 15 amino acids. Germline-derived CDR1 and CDR2 are SNHLY and FYNNEI. CDR3 in DNA: TGTGCCAGCGCTTCGAGGTCTCGCGGCCCCTATGGCTACACCTTC. It codes for CASASRSRGPYGYTF.

CDR3 sequence: CASSPGGQGAENEQFF. For the CDR3, the DNA is TGTGCCAGCAGCCCCGGGGGACAGGGGGCCGAGAATGAGCAGTTCTTC. The chain carries TRBV5-6 and TRBJ2-1; 12 nucleotides match TRBD1. The CDR3 consists of 16 residues. The germline gives CDR1 SGHDT, CDR2 YYEEEE. The ends lost 4 bases at V and 7 bases at J; junction bases unmatched: 9.

There are a few counts of this clonotype. V gene TRBV18 combines with J gene TRBJ2-3, with TRBD1 matching 8 bases. With 6 bases clipped from V and 6 bases from J, the junction kept 11 bases outside the gene matches. This CDR3 is 15 amino acids long. Per the germline V gene, CDR1 is KGHSH and CDR2 is LQKENI. CDR3 nucleotides: TGTGCCAGCTCCCAGGCGGACAGGGTGATGGATACGCAGTATTTT. Amino acid sequence: CASSQADRVMDTQYF. Looking up the rest from reference TRBV18 and TRBJ2-3 gives the full variable domain: NAGVMQNPRHLVRRRGQEARLRCSPMKGHSHVYWYRQLPEEGLKFMVYLQKENIIDESGMPKERFSAEFPKEGPSILRIQQVVRGDSAAYFCASSQADRVMDTQYFGPGTRLTVL.

This clonotype appeared a few times. The gene calls are TRBV28 and TRBJ2-2; D unclear. Trimming took off 5 bases at V and 5 bases at J, with 18 bases between the two ends. The CDR3 spans 16 residues. Germline CDR1 reads MDHEN; CDR2 reads SYDVKM. This CDR3 reads CASSPERRYKTGELFF. CDR3 in DNA: TGTGCCAGCAGTCCAGAACGAAGGTATAAGACCGGGGAGCTGTTTTTT. The full variable domain, rest sourced from reference TRBV28 and TRBJ2-2, is DVKVTQSSRYLVKRTGEKVFLECVQDMDHENMFWYRQDPGLGLRLIYFSYDVKMKEKGDIPEGYSVSREKKERFSLILESASTNQTSMYLCASSPERRYKTGELFFGEGSRLTVL.

V is TRBV12-5 and J is TRBJ2-3, with TRBD2 as a possible D gene (5 bases). The germline V gene encodes CDR1 LGHNT and CDR2 FRNRAP. V lost 0 bases and J 2 bases, leaving 18 bases between the germline ends. The length of the CDR3 is 18 residues. This chain's CDR3 is CASGLVVRLEANTDTQYF. The CDR3 region has the DNA TGTGCTAGTGGTTTGGTCGTACGTTTGGAGGCAAACACAGATACGCAGTATTTT.